This is a list of T cell receptor beta chains from one sample in a study of shared T cell receptors in the human thymus. Produced via immunoSEQ multiplex PCR; TCRdb's table is partial and in-frame only. The table lists over 350,000 clones, 95% of them singletons. The specimen was thymocytes. The source is a human donor. Each CDR3 is given with its conserved first and last residue. The order of the fields is J gene, D gene, clone size, V gene, CDR3 DNA, CDR3 protein. The D gene is left open where the match is weak. Size values are once, few and many counts, or a class for expanded clones, and some rows have none.

TRBJ1-4,.,.,TRBV15,TGTGCCACCAGCACAGGGATTCTTAATGAAAAACTGTTTTTT,CATSTGILNEKLFF
TRBJ1-3,.,.,TRBV5-4,TGTGCCAGCAGCCGGGTCTGCCTGGGCCGCGGACCGGGAAACACCATATATTTT,CASSRVCLGRGPGNTIYF
TRBJ2-7,.,.,TRBV5-1,TGCGCCAGCCCCCCCGGGAAAAAGTACGAGCAGTACTTC,CASPPGKKYEQYF
TRBJ2-7,.,.,TRBV14,TGTGCCACGATGTCCCGCAGGTACGAGCAGTACTTC,CATMSRRYEQYF
TRBJ1-2,TRBD1,.,TRBV27,TGTGCCAGCAGTTTATGGTACAGGGGGGAGTATGGCTACACCTTC,CASSLWYRGEYGYTF
TRBJ2-1,.,.,TRBV27,TGTGCCAGCAGTTTCGATTTGGGCTATTTCAATGAGCAGTTCTTC,CASSFDLGYFNEQFF
TRBJ2-1,.,.,TRBV7-9,TGTGCCAGCAGCCACGGTCAGGGGTCATACAATGAGCAGTTCTTC,CASSHGQGSYNEQFF
TRBJ1-1,TRBD1,.,TRBV4-1,TGCGCCAGCAGCCAGAAGGGACAGGGGGGTTCTGAAGCTTTCTTT,CASSQKGQGGSEAFF
TRBJ2-3,TRBD2,.,TRBV4-1,TGCGCCAGCAGCCCAGGACTAGCGGGAGGTACGCAGTATTTT,CASSPGLAGGTQYF
TRBJ2-3,.,.,TRBV10-1,TGCGCCAGTTCACCTAGATACACAGATACGCAGTATTTT,CASSPRYTDTQYF
TRBJ2-7,.,.,TRBV27,TGTGCCAGCAGTCCCGCGCGGGGGACAAAGTACGAGCAGTACTTC,CASSPARGTKYEQYF
TRBJ2-3,TRBD2,.,TRBV7-2,TGTGCCCGCTCCCCCCTAGCGGGTCCTCCCGGAGATACGCAGTATTTT,CARSPLAGPPGDTQYF
TRBJ2-3,.,.,TRBV2,TGTGCCAGCACTGTCGTAAAGAGAGATACGCAGTATTTT,CASTVVKRDTQYF
TRBJ1-4,.,.,TRBV6-6,TGTGCCAGCAGTCCGCATGGGAGTACTAATGAAAAACTGTTTTTT,CASSPHGSTNEKLFF
TRBJ2-1,TRBD2,.,TRBV7-3,TGTGCCAGCAGCTACTCTGGGGGTAGCGGGCGGAGCTCCTACAATGAGCAGTTCTTC,CASSYSGGSGRSSYNEQFF
TRBJ2-7,TRBD1,.,TRBV5-5,TGTGCCAGCAGCTTGGAATTGGGACAGGACTACGAGCAGTACTTC,CASSLELGQDYEQYF
TRBJ1-4,.,.,TRBV4-3,TGCGCCAGCGGCCAAGAAGGACGGAGGGAGGAGGATGAAAAACTGTTTTTT,CASGQEGRREEDEKLFF
TRBJ2-7,TRBD2,.,TRBV6-1,TGTGCCAGCAGAGCACTAGCGGGAGGCTACGAGCAGTACTTC,CASRALAGGYEQYF
TRBJ2-3,TRBD1,.,TRBV11-1,TGTGCCAGCAGCGGGGCTCACAGGGGGACCCTTGGAGATACGCAGTATTTT,CASSGAHRGTLGDTQYF
TRBJ2-1,.,.,TRBV30,TGTGCCTCTGGGGGAGGTAAAAAGCAGTTCTTC,CASGGGKKQFF
TRBJ2-7,.,.,TRBV6-1,TGTGCCAGCAGTGCAAGCTCCGAGCAGTACTTC,CASSASSEQYF
TRBJ2-1,.,.,TRBV4-3,TGCGCCAGCAGCCAAGATCGACTCTACCCGGGCAATGAGCAGTTCTTC,CASSQDRLYPGNEQFF
TRBJ1-5,.,.,TRBV28,TGTGCCAGCAGCATTCCTCCCGGGACGGGTAATCAGCCCCAGCATTTT,CASSIPPGTGNQPQHF
TRBJ1-1,.,.,TRBV6-5,TGTGCCAGCAGTTACGGGACGGGGAACACTGAAGCTTTCTTT,CASSYGTGNTEAFF
TRBJ2-3,.,.,TRBV9,TGTGCCAGCAGCGCCAAAAGCCAGGGGGGTAGCACAGATACGCAGTATTTT,CASSAKSQGGSTDTQYF
TRBJ1-2,.,.,TRBV11-2,TGTGCCAGCAGGCCCGAAAGACCCCTCTATGGCTACACCTTC,CASRPERPLYGYTF
TRBJ1-2,.,few,TRBV27,TGTGCCAGCAGTCCTCTTGCTGACGGGCATGGCTACACCTTC,CASSPLADGHGYTF
TRBJ1-2,.,once,TRBV28,TGTGCCAGCAGCTCTTTCCCGTGGCAGTTCCTTTTATCCAACTATGGCTACACCTTC,CASSSFPWQFLLSNYGYTF
TRBJ2-7,.,.,TRBV5-1,TGCGCCAGCAGCTGGGAGACACGACAATACGAGCAGTACTTC,CASSWETRQYEQYF